This entry describes one TCR beta chain. This clonotype was picked up a small number of times. It lacks a known antigen. Per-base qualities were not stored, and no clone one base away is much larger. The sample's time point, from its label and the paper: persistent/refractory GD, antithyroid drugs over 5 years with positive TRAb. RNA was extracted from PBMCs in TRIzol for both TCR sequencing and RNA sequencing. The diagnosis of Graves' disease was made according to American Thyroid Association guidelines. Patients were recruited from an endocrinology department in Xi'an, China. Each patient gave 9 to 10 milliliters of peripheral blood, collected in an EDTA anticoagulant tube. Ficoll Paque Plus density gradient separation was used to isolate PBMCs, and no additional T cell sorting was done. An Agilent 2100 Bioanalyzer and agarose gel were used to assess RNA quality, and a NanoDrop 2000 was used to measure RNA concentration.

Library prep was done by multiplex PCR. Data came from an Illumina HiSeq 4000. iRepertoire HTBI primers and Arm-PCR amplification of CDR3 regions were used to construct TCR beta libraries. PCR products were gel purified before sequencing. Per the source publication's procedure: Gene usage analysis of CDR3 amino acid clonotypes used the 60 to 75 TRBV and about 13 TRBJ segments found across samples. COPE and FqMerger were used to merge filtered high-quality paired reads into contigs. Contigs were aligned with BLAST to IMGT TRBV, TRBD and TRBJ reference genes, and CDR3 was defined per IMGT. Clonotypes above 0.1% frequency were classified as highly expanded clones. Shannon entropy served as the measure of repertoire diversity, while the Gini coefficient captured V-J evenness. A clonotype was considered public if more than one individual shared it. The raw public reads went through TCRdb reprocessing: fastp at Q25, MiXCR clone calling, in-frame beta chains kept. Records with the same CDR3 protein are collapsed into one entry carrying the most frequent genes and DNA. The V and J calls and clone size come from TCRdb's table, not from the authors' own analysis. The sample table contains under 450,000 distinct CDR3 sequences; only one count was recorded for 23% of them. About 27% of the sample belongs to the ten largest clones.

This entry belongs to a study of regulatory T cells in long-lasting Graves disease (dated by TCRdb to the early 2020s). Regarding the research as a whole: To count as having persistent Graves' disease, a patient had to have received antithyroid drug treatment for over 5 years with TSH receptor autoantibodies remaining persistently positive. A total of 33 samples were covered by TCR sequencing, comprising roughly 13 persistent and approximately 20 newly diagnosed Graves' disease patients. In the clinical cohort, patients with persistent Graves' disease had used antithyroid drugs for an average of about 9.3 years. Patients with persistent Graves' disease were compared with patients with newly diagnosed Graves' disease using TCR sequencing and RNA sequencing of peripheral blood. The study was conducted in China and was registered as a clinical trial. What the work shows at the level of the full study, not this receptor alone: Sequencing and analysis were restricted to the TCR beta chain. Because the primary lesion, thyroid tissue, could not be accessed, the study looked at peripheral blood alone. The authors noted that the small sample size was a limitation that may lower accuracy. Compared with newly diagnosed patients, patients with persistent Graves' disease had lower TCR Shannon entropy and fewer highly expanded clones, which suggests clonal expansion. Preferential use of TRBV28, TRBJ1-2 and TRBJ2-5 was observed in persistent disease, whereas TRBV20-1 and TRBJ2-1 were favored in newly diagnosed disease. More public clonotypes were shared among persistent patients (under 3,000) than among newly diagnosed patients (roughly 960).

The V and J ends are trimmed by 4 bases and 2 bases, leaving 12 bases between them. CDR1 WNHNN and CDR2 SYGVQD were looked up in the germline V gene (reference sequence). Including cysteine and phenylalanine, the CDR3 has 14 amino acids. The read is trimmed to its CDR3 DNA, 42 bases read in frame from base 1. This chain joins TRBV10-1 to TRBJ2-7; perhaps TRBD1 is the D gene, with 6 bases matching. Sequencing used peripheral blood mononuclear cells (PBMCs), obtained when the disease was refractory, from a patient treated with antithyroid drugs. The receptor comes from a female donor with Graves disease. The nucleotides are TGCGCCAGCAGTGGAGGGACACGAGCCTACGAGCAGTACTTC. It is translated as CASSGGTRAYEQYF.